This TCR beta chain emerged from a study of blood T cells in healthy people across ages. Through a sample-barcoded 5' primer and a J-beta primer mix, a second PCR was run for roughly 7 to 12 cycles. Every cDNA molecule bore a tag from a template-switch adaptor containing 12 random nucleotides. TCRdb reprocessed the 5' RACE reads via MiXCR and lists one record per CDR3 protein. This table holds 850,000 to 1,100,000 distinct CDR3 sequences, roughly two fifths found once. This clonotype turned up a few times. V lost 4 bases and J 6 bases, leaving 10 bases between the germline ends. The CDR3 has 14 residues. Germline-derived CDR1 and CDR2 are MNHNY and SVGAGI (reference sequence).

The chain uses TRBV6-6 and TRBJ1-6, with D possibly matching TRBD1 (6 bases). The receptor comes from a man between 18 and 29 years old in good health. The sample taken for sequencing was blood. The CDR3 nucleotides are TGTGCCAGCAGTTTTCCGGACAGTAATTCACCCCTCCACTTT. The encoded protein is CASSFPDSNSPLHF.